Each of the 15 T cell receptor beta chains below was sequenced from the same sample in a study of blood T cell repertoires in COVID-19. The data were produced by immunoSEQ multiplex PCR, yet TCRdb's version contains in-frame clones alone and is incomplete. The table has approximately 180,000 clones, 87% seen once. Source material: peripheral blood. Every receptor here comes from a woman aged 50 to 60 with acute or convalescent COVID-19.

The chain recombines TRBV6-2 or TRBV6-3 with TRBJ2-3, with 11 bases lining up with TRBD1. The CDR3 covers 16 residues. V was pared by 2 bases and J by 11 bases, with 12 bases of the junction left unmatched. Germline V gene lookup returns CDR1 MNHEY and CDR2 SVGEGT. The CDR3 here is CASSYQPGQGDFRQYF. DNA for the CDR3: TGTGCCAGCAGTTACCAACCGGGACAGGGGGATTTTCGGCAGTATTTT.

The rearrangement links TRBV12-3 or TRBV12-4 to TRBJ2-3, with D tentatively TRBD2 (6 bases). The CDR3 runs to 12 residues. Trimming removed 6 bases from V and 4 bases from J, with 8 bases in between. This chain's CDR3 is CASRRGADTQYF. The CDR3 coding sequence is TGTGCCAGCAGGCGGGGAGCAGATACGCAGTATTTT.

The gene calls are TRBV4-1 and TRBJ2-1; the match to TRBD2 covers 7 bases. Germline V CDR1 and CDR2: MGHRA, YSYEKL. The CDR3 totals 19 residues. V trimming: 1 base; J trimming: 3 bases; junction bases outside the gene matches: 15. CDR3 DNA: TGCGCCAGCAGCCAAGGGAGGGTGGCGGGACGGGGGGTCTACAATGAGCAGTTCTTC. Translating gives CASSQGRVAGRGVYNEQFF.

J is TRBJ1-2 and V is TRBV19, with TRBD1 as a possible D gene (5 bases). This CDR3 spans 14 amino acids. The V end was cut by 4 bases, the J end by 4 bases, with 13 bases between. Per germline, CDR1 LNHDA and CDR2 SQIVND (reference sequence). The CDR3 reads CASSTPNGGYGYTF. The DNA for the CDR3 is TGTGCCAGTAGTACTCCCAACGGGGGCTATGGCTACACCTTC.

This chain connects TRBV15 to TRBJ2-5, with D unresolved. V was cut by 2 bases and J by 5 bases, with 6 bases left in between. CDR1 and CDR2 (germline): LNHNV, YYDKDF (reference sequence). This CDR3 is built from 12 residues. Written as DNA, the CDR3 is TGTGCCACCAGCAGACAGAGGGAGACCCAGTACTTC. This encodes CATSRQRETQYF.

The rearrangement links TRBV28 to TRBJ2-7; the D is unclear. Germline values: CDR1 MDHEN, CDR2 SYDVKM. CDR3 length equals 13 residues. Trimming removed 7 bases from V and 0 bases from J, with 10 bases in between. This CDR3 reads CASIDSSSYEQYF. The CDR3 DNA sequence: TGTGCCAGCATTGATTCCAGCTCCTACGAGCAGTACTTC.

On this clone: Other DNA sequences in this sample translate to the same CDR3. The chain recombines TRBV19 with TRBJ1-2; 8 nucleotides agree with TRBD1. The CDR3 loop spans 15 amino acids. The V segment lost 2 bases and the J segment 4 bases; nucleotides outside the gene matches: 6. Germline V gene lookup returns CDR1 LNHDA and CDR2 SQIVND (reference sequence). CDR3 nucleotides: TGTGCCAGTAGTATACCTGGAGACAGGGGCTATGGCTACACCTTC. This codes for CASSIPGDRGYGYTF. The variable domain in full, completed from reference TRBV19 and TRBJ1-2, reads DGGITQSPKYLFRKEGQNVTLSCEQNLNHDAMYWYRQDPGQGLRLIYYSQIVNDFQKGDIAEGYSVSREKKESFPLTVTSAQKNPTAFYLCASSIPGDRGYGYTFGSGTRLTVV.

In this sample, this clone turned up once. The chain is built from TRBV11-3 and TRBJ2-1; 7 bases fit TRBD2. The J segment lost 0 bases and the V segment lost 10 bases, leaving 9 bases of the junction unmatched. Germline V gene data show CDR1 as SGHNT and CDR2 as YENEEA. There are 15 residues in the CDR3. The CDR3 protein is CATRLRESSYNEQFF. The DNA of the CDR3 is TGTGCCACTAGACTGCGGGAGAGCTCCTACAATGAGCAGTTCTTC. The whole variable domain, filled in from reference TRBV11-3 and TRBJ2-1, reads EAGVVQSPRYKIIEKKQPVAFWCNPISGHNTLYWYLQNLGQGPELLIRYENEEAVDDSQLPKDRFSAERLKGVDSTLKIQPAELGDSAVYLCATRLRESSYNEQFFGPGTRLTVL.

In its sample, this clone was seen a few times. The V gene is TRBV6-2 or TRBV6-3, the J gene TRBJ1-2, with D unresolved. The germline CDR1 and CDR2 sequences are MNHEY and SVGEGT. The CDR3 spans 15 residues. Trimming left V 1 base short and J 2 bases short, with 11 bases between. Written as DNA, the CDR3 is TGTGCCAGCAGTTACTTTTCCAGGTCAAACTATGGCTACACCTTC. It encodes CASSYFSRSNYGYTF.

The rearrangement uses TRBV5-1 and TRBJ1-6, with D tentatively TRBD1 (6 bases). Germline V gene sequence: CDR1 SGHRS, CDR2 YFSETQ. The CDR3 runs 15 residues. V lost 0 bases to trimming and J lost 9 bases, with 13 bases between them. The CDR3 nucleotides are TGCGCCAGCAGCTTGGGGCAGGGGTTGCGTTCACCCCTCCACTTT. It specifies CASSLGQGLRSPLHF. The full variable domain, its missing parts supplied by reference TRBV5-1 and TRBJ1-6, is KAGVTQTPRYLIKTRGQQVTLSCSPISGHRSVSWYQQTPGQGLQFLFEYFSETQRNKGNFPGRFSGRQFSNSRSEMNVSTLELGDSALYLCASSLGQGLRSPLHFGNGTRLTVT.

The chain joins TRBV7-2 to TRBJ1-2; D not certain. V gave up 5 bases and J gave up 3 bases, with 10 bases separating them. Germline V gene data show CDR1 as SGHTA and CDR2 as FQGNSA. The CDR3 has 13 amino acids. In DNA, the CDR3 is TGTGCCAGCAGCCCGGTTTCGGACTATGGCTACACCTTC. The encoded protein is CASSPVSDYGYTF.

This clone came up once. The chain combines TRBV20-1 with TRBJ1-2, with 8 bases lining up with TRBD1. Trimming removed 3 bases from V and 8 bases from J; junction bases left unmatched: 8. This CDR3 contains 13 residues. Germline V gene data show CDR1 as DFQATT and CDR2 as SNEGSKA (reference sequence). The CDR3 reads CSASRQGIEGYTF. CDR3 bases: TGCAGTGCTAGTCGACAGGGGATTGAAGGCTACACCTTC.

A few counts support this clone. The V and J genes are TRBV5-1 and TRBJ1-3; D may be TRBD1 (5 bases). Germline values: CDR1 SGHRS, CDR2 YFSETQ. The length of the CDR3 is 16 residues. Trimming pared 0 bases from V and 0 bases from J, leaving 10 bases between. The CDR3 sequence: CASSLGPGNSGNTIYF. The CDR3 DNA is TGCGCCAGCAGCTTGGGGCCAGGGAACTCTGGAAACACCATATATTTT.

A few counts support this clone. The J gene is TRBJ2-7, the V gene TRBV6-6; 10 bases are a match to TRBD1. The CDR3 consists of 14 residues. The ends lost 5 bases at V and 6 bases at J; junction bases unmatched: 7. CDR1 MNHNY and CDR2 SVGAGI come from the germline V gene (reference sequence). The CDR3 loop reads CASSTWDRGGEQYF. The CDR3 DNA is TGTGCCAGCAGTACCTGGGACAGGGGAGGCGAGCAGTACTTC.

CDR3 residues: CASSRRTGGADGYTF. Here the CDR3 DNA reads TGTGCCAGCAGTCGTAGGACAGGGGGCGCGGATGGCTACACCTTC. The chain has TRBV6-2 or TRBV6-3 and TRBJ1-2; 11 nucleotides match TRBD1. Germline V CDR1 and CDR2: MNHEY, SVGEGT. The V segment lost 5 bases and the J segment 6 bases; nucleotides outside the gene matches: 8. The CDR3 covers 15 residues.